The present T cell receptor beta chain was sequenced within a study of type 1 regulatory T cells. About the research overall: T-allo10 is a Tr1-enriched, alloantigen-specific CD4 T cell product made in vitro.

This clonotype has more than one count but fewer than ten. Its specificity is unknown. General study findings and limits: Compared with non-Tr1 cells, Tr1 cells showed a narrower TCR repertoire.

Between the trimmed V and J ends, which lost 1 base and 1 base, there was a span of 2 bases. This CDR3 is built from 13 residues. TCRdb re-analysed the reads in MiXCR, keeping a single row per CDR3 protein. This table has approximately 43,000 distinct CDR3 sequences, 12% appearing once. The sequence was obtained from a human donor in good health. This sequence joins TRBV12-3 or TRBV12-4 and TRBJ1-5; D uncertain. Sequencing was carried out using cultured non-Tr1 T cells, either the whole culture or a sorted T cell fraction (not recorded which). The CDR3 is CASSLESNQPQHF. CDR3 sequence (DNA): TGTGCCAGCAGTTTAGAGAGCAATCAGCCCCAGCATTTT.